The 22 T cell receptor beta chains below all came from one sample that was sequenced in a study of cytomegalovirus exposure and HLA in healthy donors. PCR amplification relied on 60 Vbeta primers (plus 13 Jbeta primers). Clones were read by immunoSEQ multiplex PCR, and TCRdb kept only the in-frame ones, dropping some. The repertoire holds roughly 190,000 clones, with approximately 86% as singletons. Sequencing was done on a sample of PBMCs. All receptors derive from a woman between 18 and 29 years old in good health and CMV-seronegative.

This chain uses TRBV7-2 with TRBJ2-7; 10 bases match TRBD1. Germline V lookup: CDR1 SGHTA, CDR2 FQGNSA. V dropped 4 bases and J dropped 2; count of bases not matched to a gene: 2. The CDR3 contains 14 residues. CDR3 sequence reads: CASSSTGGAYEQYF. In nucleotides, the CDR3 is TGTGCCAGCAGCTCGACAGGGGGCGCCTACGAGCAGTACTTC.

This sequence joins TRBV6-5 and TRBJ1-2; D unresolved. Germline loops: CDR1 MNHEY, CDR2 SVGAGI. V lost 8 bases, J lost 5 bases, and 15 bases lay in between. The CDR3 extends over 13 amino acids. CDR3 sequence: CASAGWASYGYTF. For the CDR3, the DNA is TGTGCCAGCGCCGGTTGGGCCTCTTATGGCTACACCTTC.

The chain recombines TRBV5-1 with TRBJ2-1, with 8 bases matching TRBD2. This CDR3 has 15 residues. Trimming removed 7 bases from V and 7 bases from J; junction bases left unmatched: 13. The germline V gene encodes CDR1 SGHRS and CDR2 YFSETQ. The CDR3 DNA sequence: TGCGCCAGCGATCTCGGGACTAGAAGTCTGAATGAGCAGTTCTTC. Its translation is CASDLGTRSLNEQFF.

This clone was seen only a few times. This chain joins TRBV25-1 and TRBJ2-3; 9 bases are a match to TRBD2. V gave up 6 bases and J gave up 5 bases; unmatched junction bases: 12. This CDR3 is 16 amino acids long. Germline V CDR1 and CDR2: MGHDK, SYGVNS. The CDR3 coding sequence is TGTGCCAGCAGACAGTCGACTAGCGGAGGAGGAGATACGCAGTATTTT. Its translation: CASRQSTSGGGDTQYF.

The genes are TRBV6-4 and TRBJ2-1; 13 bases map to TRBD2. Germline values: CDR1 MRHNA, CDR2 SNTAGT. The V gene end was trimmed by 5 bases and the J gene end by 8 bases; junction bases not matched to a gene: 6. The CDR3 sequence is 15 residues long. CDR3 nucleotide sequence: TGTGCCAGCAGTAAAACTAGCGGGGGGGGCGATGAGCAGTTCTTC. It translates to CASSKTSGGGDEQFF.

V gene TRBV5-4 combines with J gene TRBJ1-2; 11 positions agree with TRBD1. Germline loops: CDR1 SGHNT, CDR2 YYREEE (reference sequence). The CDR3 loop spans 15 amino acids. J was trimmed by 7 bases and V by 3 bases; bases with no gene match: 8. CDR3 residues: CASSWWTGGDGGYTF. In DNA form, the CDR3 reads TGTGCCAGCAGCTGGTGGACAGGGGGCGACGGTGGCTACACCTTC.

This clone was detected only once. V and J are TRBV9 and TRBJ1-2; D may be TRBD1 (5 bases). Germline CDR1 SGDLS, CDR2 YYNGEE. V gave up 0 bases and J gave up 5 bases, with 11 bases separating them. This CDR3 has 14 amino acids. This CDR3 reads CASSVDRSSYGYTF. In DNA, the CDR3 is TGTGCCAGCAGCGTAGACAGGAGCAGTTATGGCTACACCTTC. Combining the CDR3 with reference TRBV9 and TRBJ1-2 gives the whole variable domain DSGVTQTPKHLITATGQRVTLRCSPRSGDLSVYWYQQSLDQGLQFLIQYYNGEERAKGNILERFSAQQFPDLHSELNLSSLELGDSALYFCASSVDRSSYGYTFGSGTRLTVV.

Here the CDR3 DNA reads TGCGCCAGCAGTCCCCGGATCGGACAGTGGGACTACGAGCAGTACTTC. Protein product: CASSPRIGQWDYEQYF. The chain carries TRBV23-1 and TRBJ2-7, with D possibly TRBD1 on 6 matching bases. TRBV23-1 is filed as an ORF, its function uncertain. This CDR3 region has 16 residues. V was clipped by 4 bases and J by 3 bases, with 19 bases between them.

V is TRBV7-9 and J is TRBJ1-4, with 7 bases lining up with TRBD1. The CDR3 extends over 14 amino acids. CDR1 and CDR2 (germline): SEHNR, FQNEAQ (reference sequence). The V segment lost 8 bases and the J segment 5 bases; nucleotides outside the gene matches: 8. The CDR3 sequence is CASLWTGQNEKLFF. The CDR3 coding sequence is TGTGCCAGCCTCTGGACGGGACAGAATGAAAAACTGTTTTTT.

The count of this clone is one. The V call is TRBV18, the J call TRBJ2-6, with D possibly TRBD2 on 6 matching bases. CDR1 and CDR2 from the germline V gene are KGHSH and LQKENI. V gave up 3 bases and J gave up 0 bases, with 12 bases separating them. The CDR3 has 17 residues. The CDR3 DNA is TGTGCCAGCTCACCGCGGGACGCGAGCTCTGGGGCCAACGTCCTGACTTTC. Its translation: CASSPRDASSGANVLTF.

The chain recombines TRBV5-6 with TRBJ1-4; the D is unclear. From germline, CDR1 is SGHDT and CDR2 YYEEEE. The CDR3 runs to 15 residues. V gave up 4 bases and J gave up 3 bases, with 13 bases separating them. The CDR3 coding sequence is TGTGCCAGCAGCATCCGTATCGGGGCTAATGAAAAACTGTTTTTT. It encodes CASSIRIGANEKLFF.

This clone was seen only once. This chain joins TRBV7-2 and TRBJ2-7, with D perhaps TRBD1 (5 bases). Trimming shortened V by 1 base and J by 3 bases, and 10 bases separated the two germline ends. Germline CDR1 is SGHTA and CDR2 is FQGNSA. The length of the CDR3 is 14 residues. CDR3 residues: CASSLGGRIYEQYF. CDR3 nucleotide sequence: TGTGCCAGCAGCTTAGGGGGCAGGATCTACGAGCAGTACTTC. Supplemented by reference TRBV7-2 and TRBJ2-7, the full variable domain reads GAGVSQSPSNKVTEKGKDVELRCDPISGHTALYWYRQSLGQGLEFLIYFQGNSAPDKSGLPSDRFSAERTGGSVSTLTIQRTQQEDSAVYLCASSLGGRIYEQYFGPGTRLTVT.

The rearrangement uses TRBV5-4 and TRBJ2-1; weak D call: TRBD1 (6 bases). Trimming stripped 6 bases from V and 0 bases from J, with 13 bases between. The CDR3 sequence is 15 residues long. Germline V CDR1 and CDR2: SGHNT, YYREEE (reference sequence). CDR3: CASTRQGSSYNEQFF. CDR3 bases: TGTGCCAGCACCCGTCAGGGGAGCTCCTACAATGAGCAGTTCTTC.

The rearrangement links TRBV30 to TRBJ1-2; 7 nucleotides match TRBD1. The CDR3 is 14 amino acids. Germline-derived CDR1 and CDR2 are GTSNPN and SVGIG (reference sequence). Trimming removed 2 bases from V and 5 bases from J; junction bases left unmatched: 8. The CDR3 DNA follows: TGTGCCTGGAGTTTTGCGGACAGGCATTATGGCTACACCTTC. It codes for CAWSFADRHYGYTF.

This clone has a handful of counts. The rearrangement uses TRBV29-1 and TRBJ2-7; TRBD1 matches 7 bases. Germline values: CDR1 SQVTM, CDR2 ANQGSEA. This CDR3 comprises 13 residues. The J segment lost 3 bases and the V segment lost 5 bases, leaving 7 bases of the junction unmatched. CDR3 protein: CSVRQGQSYEQYF. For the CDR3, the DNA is TGCAGCGTTCGACAGGGACAGAGCTACGAGCAGTACTTC.

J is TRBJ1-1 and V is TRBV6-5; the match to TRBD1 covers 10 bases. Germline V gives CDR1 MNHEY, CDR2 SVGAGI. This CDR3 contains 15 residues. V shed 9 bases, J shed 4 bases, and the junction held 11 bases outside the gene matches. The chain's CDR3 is CASWPQTGGSTEAFF. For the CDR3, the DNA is TGTGCCAGTTGGCCCCAGACAGGGGGCAGCACTGAAGCTTTCTTT.

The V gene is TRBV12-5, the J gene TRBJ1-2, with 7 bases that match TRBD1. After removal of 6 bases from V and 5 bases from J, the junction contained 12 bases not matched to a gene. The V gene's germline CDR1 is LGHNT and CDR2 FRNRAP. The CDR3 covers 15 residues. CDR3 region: CASGSPPGQDYGYTF. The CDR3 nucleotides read TGTGCTAGTGGATCCCCCCCCGGACAGGATTATGGCTACACCTTC.

The CDR3 loop reads CASKGPGQVYTEAFF. The CDR3 DNA sequence: TGTGCCAGCAAGGGCCCGGGACAGGTCTACACTGAAGCTTTCTTT. The gene calls are TRBV27 and TRBJ1-1, with 8 bases matching TRBD1. Germline trimming cut 7 bases from V and 3 bases from J; bases unmatched to any gene: 10. Per the germline V gene, CDR1 is MNHEY and CDR2 is SMNVEV (reference sequence). The CDR3 covers 15 residues.

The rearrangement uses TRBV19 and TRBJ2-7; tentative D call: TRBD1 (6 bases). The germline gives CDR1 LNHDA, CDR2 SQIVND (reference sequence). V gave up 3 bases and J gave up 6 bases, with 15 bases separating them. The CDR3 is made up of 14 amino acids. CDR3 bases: TGTGCCAGTAGTATCGCACAGGGAAGGGGCGAGCAGTACTTC. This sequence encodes CASSIAQGRGEQYF.

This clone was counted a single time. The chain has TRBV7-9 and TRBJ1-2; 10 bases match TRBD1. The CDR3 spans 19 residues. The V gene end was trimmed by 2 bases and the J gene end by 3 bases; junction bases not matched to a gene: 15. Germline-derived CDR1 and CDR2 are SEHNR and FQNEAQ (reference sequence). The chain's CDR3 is CASSLRRRDRGSPDYGYTF. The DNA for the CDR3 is TGTGCCAGCAGCTTACGCAGGCGGGACAGGGGTAGTCCGGACTATGGCTACACCTTC.

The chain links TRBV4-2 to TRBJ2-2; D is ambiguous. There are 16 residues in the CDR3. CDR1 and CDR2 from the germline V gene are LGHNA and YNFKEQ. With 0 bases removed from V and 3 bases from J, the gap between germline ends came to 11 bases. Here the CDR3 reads CASSQEWQAYTGELFF. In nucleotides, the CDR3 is TGTGCCAGCAGCCAAGAATGGCAAGCGTACACCGGGGAGCTGTTTTTT.

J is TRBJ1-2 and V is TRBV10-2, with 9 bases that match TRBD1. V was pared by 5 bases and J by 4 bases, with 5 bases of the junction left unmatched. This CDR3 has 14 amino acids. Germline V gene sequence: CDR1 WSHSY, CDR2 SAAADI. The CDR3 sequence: CASSTTGGAYGYTF. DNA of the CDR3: TGCGCCAGCAGTACAACAGGGGGCGCCTATGGCTACACCTTC.